Shown below are 11 T cell receptor beta chains from a single sample sequenced in a study of T cell responses to AZD1222 COVID-19 vaccine. Some clones are missing from TCRdb's copy, which holds only in-frame ones; the method was immunoSEQ multiplex PCR. The sample lists some 94,000 clones; roughly 87% were seen once. The sample was peripheral blood, taken on day 0 of AZD1222 vaccination. These receptors came from an adult in good health.

The chain uses TRBV11-1 and TRBJ2-3; D is possibly TRBD2 (5 bases). The CDR3 has 13 amino acids. With 5 bases removed from V and 4 bases from J, the gap between germline ends came to 10 bases. Germline-derived CDR1 and CDR2 are SGHAT and FQDESV (reference sequence). In DNA, the CDR3 is TGTGCCAGCAGCCCGGACTTACCAGATACGCAGTATTTT. This translates into CASSPDLPDTQYF.

J is TRBJ1-1 and V is TRBV5-6; D ambiguous. The CDR3 loop spans 14 amino acids. Between the trimmed V and J ends, which lost 1 base and 0 bases, there was a span of 7 bases. The germline gives CDR1 SGHDT, CDR2 YYEEEE. In DNA form, the CDR3 reads TGTGCCAGCAGCTTGAGAGGACTGAACACTGAAGCTTTCTTT. Protein product: CASSLRGLNTEAFF.

This clone came up once. The chain recombines TRBV15 with TRBJ1-1; 7 bases line up with TRBD1. V trimming: 3 bases; J trimming: 4 bases; junction bases outside the gene matches: 8. The CDR3 covers 15 residues. Germline values: CDR1 LNHNV, CDR2 YYDKDF (reference sequence). In DNA, the CDR3 is TGTGCCACCAGCAGGGTCCTACAGGGGATCACTGAAGCTTTCTTT. Protein: CATSRVLQGITEAFF.

The chain joins TRBV5-4 to TRBJ2-7, with 9 bases matching TRBD1. The J segment lost 5 bases and the V segment lost 4 bases, leaving 4 bases of the junction unmatched. The CDR3 is made up of 13 amino acids. In germline, CDR1 is SGHNT, CDR2 YYREEE (reference sequence). The CDR3 DNA follows: TGTGCCAGCAGCCTAGGACAGGGGAACGAGCAGTACTTC. It encodes CASSLGQGNEQYF.

The CDR3 coding sequence is TGTGCCAGCTCACCAGGGGGTTGGGCAGATACGCAGTATTTT. It is translated as CASSPGGWADTQYF. This chain links TRBV18 with TRBJ2-3; D tentatively reads TRBD1 or TRBD2 (5 bases each). Germline lookup yields CDR1 KGHSH and CDR2 LQKENI. Trimming took 2 bases from V and 4 from J, leaving 10 bases between them. The CDR3 runs to 14 residues.

The chain recombines TRBV2 with TRBJ1-1, with TRBD1 identical over 7 bases. The germline V gene has CDR1 SNHLY and CDR2 FYNNEI. The J segment lost 8 bases and the V segment lost 6 bases, leaving 9 bases of the junction unmatched. The CDR3 loop spans 13 amino acids. CDR3 region: CASRTPGQQEAFF. The CDR3 DNA reads TGTGCCAGCAGGACGCCGGGACAGCAAGAAGCTTTCTTT. The whole variable domain, remainder taken from reference TRBV2 and TRBJ1-1, is EPEVTQTPSHQVTQMGQEVILRCVPISNHLYFYWYRQILGQKVEFLVSFYNNEISEKSEIFDDQFSVERPDGSNFTLKIRSTKLEDSAMYFCASRTPGQQEAFFGQGTRLTVV.

The rearrangement joins TRBV5-4 to TRBJ1-1; D unresolved. V lost 2 bases to trimming and J lost 1 base, with 3 bases between them. Germline CDR1 reads SGHNT; CDR2 reads YYREEE (reference sequence). The CDR3 loop spans 12 amino acids. The CDR3 region is CASSFRNTEAFF. CDR3 DNA sequence: TGTGCCAGCAGCTTTCGGAACACTGAAGCTTTCTTT.

This clone was seen just once. The rearrangement links TRBV5-4 to TRBJ1-4; 7 bases agree with TRBD1. The CDR3 sequence is 15 residues long. Germline V gene data show CDR1 as SGHNT and CDR2 as YYREEE (reference sequence). Unmatched junction bases numbered 10, after V lost 4 bases and J lost 7 bases. CDR3 region: CASSPDHRGGEKLFF. CDR3 bases: TGTGCCAGCAGCCCAGACCACAGGGGAGGTGAAAAACTGTTTTTT.

The CDR3 region is CASSQDLWDFLRGELFF. Written as DNA, the CDR3 is TGTGCCAGCAGCCAAGATCTGTGGGACTTTCTACGCGGGGAGCTGTTTTTT. The chain employs TRBV14 and TRBJ2-2; perhaps TRBD2 as D (6 bases). The germline gives CDR1 SGHDN, CDR2 FVKESK. Deletions cut 0 bases from V and 7 bases from J, with 18 bases between. This CDR3 spans 17 amino acids. The full variable domain, in which reference TRBV14 and TRBJ2-2 provide the parts outside the CDR3, is EAGVTQFPSHSVIEKGQTVTLRCDPISGHDNLYWYRRVMGKEIKFLLHFVKESKQDESGMPNNRFLAERTGGTYSTLKVQPAELEDSGVYFCASSQDLWDFLRGELFFGEGSRLTVL.

The rearrangement links TRBV4-2 to TRBJ1-1, with 11 bases matching TRBD1. Trimming removed 2 bases from V and 5 bases from J; junction bases left unmatched: 16. Germline CDR1 and CDR2: LGHNA and YNFKEQ. The CDR3 covers 19 residues. This chain's CDR3 is CASSQTITPGTGGSTEAFF. The CDR3, as DNA: TGTGCCAGCAGCCAAACCATCACCCCGGGGACAGGGGGAAGTACTGAAGCTTTCTTT.

The V call is TRBV4-2, the J call TRBJ1-3; 9 bases line up with TRBD1. The CDR3 sequence is 21 residues long. Trimming took 0 bases from V and 0 from J; bases not matched to a gene: 15. CDR1 LGHNA and CDR2 YNFKEQ come from the germline V gene. The CDR3 coding sequence is TGTGCCAGCAGCCAAGAATCAATGGGACAGGGTAGGCTCAACTCTGGAAACACCATATATTTT. It yields the protein CASSQESMGQGRLNSGNTIYF.